Sequencing of this T cell receptor beta chain was carried out in a study of T cells in Graves' hyperthyroidism and ophthalmopathy. Clinical symptoms, serum thyroxine and TRAb, thyroid ultrasound and orbital computed tomography were used for the diagnoses. The CDR3 is made up of 15 amino acids. Germline V lookup: CDR1 MDHEN, CDR2 SYDVKM. V was pared by 4 bases and J by 8 bases, with 17 bases between. Amplification targeted TCR beta CDR3 regions from RNA transcripts. A first-round RT-PCR of the TCR CDR3 used the HTBI primer set. From the multiplex PCR reads, TCRdb called clonotypes with MiXCR, one entry per CDR3 protein. The sample consists of over 500,000 distinct CDR3 sequences, 15% to 20% of them appearing once. Study-wide points: Blood samples included most of the expanded thyroid clonotypes exceeding 0.001. A model of 13 V-J pairs discriminated ophthalmopathy from stable hyperthyroidism.

This clonotype was observed many times. Its target is unknown. This receptor was identified in a woman aged 18-29 years with Graves' ophthalmopathy. The V and J genes are TRBV28 and TRBJ1-4; tentatively, D is TRBD1 (6 bases). Source material: blood. The CDR3 region is CASSSAGVRGEKLFF. CDR3 DNA sequence: TGTGCCAGCAGTTCCGCAGGGGTCCGGGGCGAAAAACTGTTTTTT.